The 12 T cell receptor beta chains in this list originate from one sample, sequenced in a study of blood T cell repertoires in COVID-19. The repertoire was sequenced with immunoSEQ multiplex PCR; TCRdb's copy has only in-frame clones and lacks some. The table includes over 150,000 clones, 94% detected once. The sequenced material came from peripheral blood. Receptors originate from a man aged 30-40 years with COVID-19, enrolled during active disease.

The gene calls are TRBV2 and TRBJ1-1; D possibly corresponds to TRBD1 (5 bases). Germline V gene lookup returns CDR1 SNHLY and CDR2 FYNNEI. V lost 2 bases and J 6 bases, leaving 16 bases between the germline ends. The CDR3 contains 15 residues. The chain's CDR3 is CASSERGTIRAEAFF. CDR3 nucleotides: TGTGCCAGCAGTGAAAGGGGCACTATCCGGGCTGAAGCTTTCTTT.

V gene TRBV19 combines with J gene TRBJ1-4; D perhaps matches TRBD1 (5 bases). The V end lost 4 bases, the J end lost 8 bases, and 14 bases lay between the germline ends. This CDR3 region has 14 residues. Germline lookup yields CDR1 LNHDA and CDR2 SQIVND (reference sequence). CDR3 sequence: CASSTHGAGEKLFF. The CDR3 DNA follows: TGTGCCAGTAGTACCCACGGGGCGGGGGAAAAACTGTTTTTT.

This sequence joins TRBV18 and TRBJ2-7; TRBD2 might be the D (6 bases). Germline assignment: CDR1 KGHSH and CDR2 LQKENI. This CDR3 has 17 amino acids. V was clipped by 0 bases and J by 2 bases, with 17 bases between them. This CDR3 reads CASSPPGWRDSAYEQYF. Written as DNA, the CDR3 is TGTGCCAGCTCACCACCGGGTTGGCGGGACTCCGCCTACGAGCAGTACTTC.

The chain carries TRBV27 and TRBJ1-2; 9 bases fit TRBD1. After removal of 5 bases from V and 4 bases from J, the junction contained 11 bases not matched to a gene. This CDR3 spans 16 amino acids. Germline V CDR1 and CDR2: MNHEY, SMNVEV (reference sequence). CDR3: CASSPNPGTGLYGYTF. In nucleotides, the CDR3 is TGTGCCAGCAGTCCTAACCCCGGGACAGGGCTCTATGGCTACACCTTC.

This clone was seen once. This chain uses TRBV5-4 with TRBJ2-1, with TRBD2 matching over 11 bases. Germline assignment: CDR1 SGHNT and CDR2 YYREEE (reference sequence). J was trimmed by 0 bases and V by 1 base; bases with no gene match: 3. The CDR3 is 17 amino acids. The chain's CDR3 is CASSLLTSGSSYNEQFF. In DNA, the CDR3 is TGTGCCAGCAGCTTGTTAACTAGCGGGAGCTCCTACAATGAGCAGTTCTTC.

This chain uses TRBV5-1 with TRBJ2-7; 7 bases fit TRBD1. Germline V lookup: CDR1 SGHRS, CDR2 YFSETQ. Losses at the gene ends were 7 bases for V and 2 bases for J; bases not matched to a gene: 9. This CDR3 is 14 amino acids long. CDR3 region: CASYTGTAAYEQYF. The CDR3 DNA reads TGCGCCAGCTACACCGGGACAGCCGCCTACGAGCAGTACTTC.

This clone was counted once. The chain combines TRBV7-2 with TRBJ1-5, with 10 nucleotides matching TRBD1. Trimming took 2 bases from V and 2 from J; bases not matched to a gene: 12. The CDR3 consists of 19 residues. Germline V gene sequence: CDR1 SGHTA, CDR2 FQGNSA. The CDR3 DNA is TGTGCCAGCAGCTTAAGAACCGGGACAGGGGAGTTTGGCAATCAGCCCCAGCATTTT. Encoded protein: CASSLRTGTGEFGNQPQHF.

The chain joins TRBV6-5 to TRBJ2-7; 9 nucleotides align to TRBD1. CDR1 is MNHEY, CDR2 SVGAGI, per germline. The junction had 3 bases not matched to a gene; V was cut back by 0 bases and J by 3 bases. The length of the CDR3 is 15 residues. The CDR3 DNA reads TGTGCCAGCAGTTACTCTGGGACAGGGTTCTACGAGCAGTACTTC. This gives the protein CASSYSGTGFYEQYF.

The chain links TRBV7-6 to TRBJ2-7; 8 nucleotides match TRBD2. The CDR3 has 15 residues. CDR1 is SGHVS and CDR2 is FNYEAQ in the germline V gene. V lost 5 bases, J lost 5 bases, and 11 bases stayed unmatched. The CDR3 DNA follows: TGTGCCAGCAGCGGGGGATACGGGAGGGCCGACGAGCAGTACTTC. Amino acids: CASSGGYGRADEQYF. The full variable domain, with the rest looked up from reference TRBV7-6 and TRBJ2-7, is GAGVSQSPRYKVTKRGQDVALRCDPISGHVSLYWYRQALGQGPEFLTYFNYEAQQDKSGLPNDRFSAERPEGSISTLTIQRTEQRDSAMYRCASSGGYGRADEQYFGPGTRLTVT.

V and J are TRBV2 and TRBJ2-4, with D maybe TRBD1 (5 bases). The CDR3 totals 16 residues. With 6 bases removed from V and 4 bases from J, the gap between germline ends came to 19 bases. Germline CDR1 and CDR2: SNHLY and FYNNEI. As DNA, the CDR3 is TGTGCCAGCAGCCCCCTGCCGCAGGGTAGGAAAAACATTCAGTACTTC. Amino acids: CASSPLPQGRKNIQYF.

The chain uses TRBV19 and TRBJ2-1, with 8 bases that match TRBD1. The CDR3 loop spans 15 amino acids. Germline values: CDR1 LNHDA, CDR2 SQIVND (reference sequence). With V trimmed by 6 bases and J by 3 bases, 7 bases remained unmatched. The CDR3 reads CASRGDRGYYNEQFF. CDR3 DNA sequence: TGTGCCAGTAGGGGAGACAGGGGATACTACAATGAGCAGTTCTTC.

The chain is built from TRBV19 and TRBJ1-5, with no clear D. Trimming shortened V by 0 bases and J by 6 bases, and 15 bases separated the two germline ends. The CDR3 has 16 residues. CDR1 and CDR2 (germline): LNHDA, SQIVND (reference sequence). The CDR3 sequence: CASSIEEIQSGQPQHF. The CDR3 nucleotides read TGTGCCAGTAGTATAGAGGAGATTCAATCGGGTCAGCCCCAGCATTTT.